This TCR beta chain was recovered during a study of T cell responses to AZD1222 COVID-19 vaccine (dated by TCRdb to about 2021). In the study overall: Because spike-specific TCR depth and breadth did not differ between the two schedules, AZD1222 recipients who got a second dose at roughly 4 weeks were pooled with those who got a second dose at roughly 12 weeks. A total of approximately 250 trial participants underwent TCR sequencing, of whom around 210 had received two doses of AZD1222 and about 25 had received two doses of the MenACWY control vaccine. Trial participants were enrolled by age into 18-55, 56-69 and 70-plus year subgroups, with approximately 160, 26 and 62 TCR-sequenced participants respectively.

At the junction V is shortened by 4 bases and J by 8 bases; bases outside the gene matches: 10. Sequences MNHEY (CDR1) and SVGAGI (CDR2) are obtained from the germline V gene. Reading from cysteine to phenylalanine, the CDR3 counts 14 amino acids. Left in the record is the CDR3 DNA by itself, 42 bases read in frame from the first base. The study at large found these results: A significant rise in spike-specific TCR breadth and depth was observed after two AZD1222 doses relative to day 0 and relative to MenACWY recipients. Participants were mostly white British and included more females than males, and it was suggested by the authors that clonal diversity may have been underestimated. Conclusions about previously exposed vaccinees are limited because only a handful of AZD1222 recipients were SARS-CoV-2 seropositive at baseline. Epitopes outside the regions mutated in the B.1.351 and B.1.1.7 variants were reportedly recognized by nearly half of the unique spike-specific TCRs. Because no day 14 peak-response samples were available, the repertoires could be characterized only after the peak T cell response. The whole spike protein was spanned by vaccine-associated CD4 TCRs, and dominant responses were seen in regions 160-218 and 743-854. In the small 56-69-year group, the increase in depth fell short of significance, most likely because of low power.

The time point label, read with the paper, signifies: baseline before first vaccination. Vaccinee samples were obtained from the UK trials COV001 and COV002, which included a single-blind randomized controlled phase 2/3 trial of AZD1222 (ChAdOx1 nCoV-19) in healthy adults. For TCRbeta chain sequencing, PBMC samples were collected from trial participants at day 0 and at day 28 after the second dose. The CDR3 regions of human TCRbeta chains were subjected to immunosequencing. For the original study's pipeline: TCRs in the repertoires were matched against a reference library of SARS-CoV-2-specific TCRs that had been generated with the MIRA antigen-specificity platform. Breadth meant the fraction of unique TCRs that were SARS-CoV-2-associated, whereas depth meant the fraction of total T cells that were SARS-CoV-2-associated. Using the MIRA data, every spike-specific TCR was mapped to the spike region that the TCR reacted to and assigned to either a CD4 or a CD8 class. Log10-transformed breadth and depth values were compared by one-way ANOVA with Sidak's multiple comparisons tests. TCRdb retrieved this table from immuneACCESS and kept in-frame rearrangements only. Not all clones are present; in checked studies, unresolved V genes account for under half, and no reason is known for the remainder. That table furnishes V, J and clone size, whereas the DNA furnished D and trimming. The sample has 95,000 to 150,000 clones on record, roughly 84% of them singletons. Together, the top ten hold 1% to 1.5% of the sample.

As to this clone: Its target antigen remains unknown. One base away there is no much larger clone; base qualities are not given.

This sequence was found in an adult in good health. The sample consisted of peripheral blood, taken on day 0 of AZD1222 vaccination. This chain joins TRBV6-5 to TRBJ1-2, with 7 middle bases fitting TRBD1. DNA sequence: TGTGCCAGCAGTTTCTCGACAGGGATGGAGGGCTACACCTTC. This encodes CASSFSTGMEGYTF.